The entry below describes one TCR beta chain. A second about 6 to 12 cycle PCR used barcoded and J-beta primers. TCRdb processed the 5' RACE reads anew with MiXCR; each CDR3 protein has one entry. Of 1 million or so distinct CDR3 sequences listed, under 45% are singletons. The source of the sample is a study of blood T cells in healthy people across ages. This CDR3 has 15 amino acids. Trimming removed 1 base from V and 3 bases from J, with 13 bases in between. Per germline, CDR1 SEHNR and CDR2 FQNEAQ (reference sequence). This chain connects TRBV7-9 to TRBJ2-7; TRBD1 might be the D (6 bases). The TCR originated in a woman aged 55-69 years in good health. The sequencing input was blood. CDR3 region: CASSLEAQGSYEQYF. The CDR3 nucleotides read TGTGCCAGCAGCTTAGAAGCCCAGGGGAGCTACGAGCAGTACTTC.